The source of this TCR beta chain is a study of cytomegalovirus exposure and HLA in healthy donors. V was shortened by 4 bases and J by 5 bases, with 8 bases between the two germline ends. Germline V gene data show CDR1 as SGHAT and CDR2 as FQNNGV. This CDR3 comprises 12 residues. Profiled with immunoSEQ multiplex PCR; TCRdb holds only in-frame clones, not every one. Among approximately 82,000 clones listed, 85% to 95% were seen once. Sequenced sample: PBMCs. The genes are TRBV11-2 and TRBJ1-2, with D unclear. The receptor's source is a woman aged 18-29 years in good health and CMV-seronegative. The CDR3 is CASSSLRYGYTF. For the CDR3, the DNA is TGTGCCAGCAGCTCTCTGAGATATGGCTACACCTTC.